This entry lists 12 T cell receptor beta chains sequenced from one sample in a study of blood T cell repertoires in COVID-19. Sequenced by immunoSEQ multiplex PCR; TCRdb stores in-frame clones only, minus some. The sample contains hundreds of thousands of clones, roughly 87% of which appear only once. Specimen: peripheral blood. Source of these receptors: a man aged 18 to 29 with active or convalescent COVID-19.

The V and J genes are TRBV5-1 and TRBJ1-2; 11 nucleotides align to TRBD1. The CDR3 extends over 16 amino acids. CDR1 and CDR2 (germline): SGHRS, YFSETQ. V lost 4 bases to trimming and J lost 3 bases; unmatched junction nucleotides: 8. Here the CDR3 reads CASSTGTGGRYYGYTF. The CDR3 DNA reads TGCGCCAGCAGCACAGGGACAGGGGGTCGGTACTATGGCTACACCTTC.

V and J are TRBV19 and TRBJ1-3; TRBD1 matches 7 bases. The CDR3 has 17 residues. Losses at the gene ends were 5 bases for V and 0 bases for J; bases not matched to a gene: 10. The germline V gene has CDR1 LNHDA and CDR2 SQIVND (reference sequence). The CDR3 is CASSDRDSSISGNTIYF. The CDR3 coding sequence is TGTGCCAGTAGTGACCGGGACAGCTCGATCTCTGGAAACACCATATATTTT.

The CDR3 DNA reads TGTGCCAGCAGCTTGGACTATCCGAGCTCCTACAATGAGCAGTTCTTC. Its translation: CASSLDYPSSYNEQFF. This chain links TRBV5-4 with TRBJ2-1, with D hard to call. Trimming left V 0 bases short and J 0 bases short, with 10 bases between. The V gene's germline CDR1 is SGHNT and CDR2 YYREEE (reference sequence). This CDR3 has 16 amino acids.

The chain links TRBV29-1 to TRBJ2-5; D gene uncertain. The V end was cut by 4 bases, the J end by 1 base, with 10 bases between. The CDR3 totals 13 residues. CDR1 SQVTM and CDR2 ANQGSEA come from the germline V gene. CDR3 coding DNA: TGCAGCGTTGCCAACCTAGTCCAAGAGACCCAGTACTTC. Translated, it gives CSVANLVQETQYF. The whole variable domain, remainder taken from reference TRBV29-1 and TRBJ2-5, is SAVISQKPSRDICQRGTSLTIQCQVDSQVTMMFWYRQQPGQSLTLIATANQGSEATYESGFVIDKFPISRPNLTFSTLTVSNMSPEDSSIYLCSVANLVQETQYFGPGTRLLVL.

This chain joins TRBV4-1 and TRBJ1-5; D is possibly TRBD1 (5 bases). V dropped 1 base and J dropped 6 bases, with 13 bases sitting between them. Germline CDR1 MGHRA, CDR2 YSYEKL. CDR3 size: 15 residues. CDR3 protein: CASSQGGGGTQPQHF. DNA of the CDR3: TGCGCCAGCAGCCAAGGGGGAGGAGGGACTCAGCCCCAGCATTTT.

The chain has TRBV19 and TRBJ2-7; no clear D. This CDR3 has 16 amino acids. The V and J ends lost 6 bases and 1 base respectively, with 19 bases between them. In germline, CDR1 is LNHDA, CDR2 SQIVND (reference sequence). The CDR3 region has the DNA TGTGCCAGTAGCCAGACCGGGTCAGCTTGGTCCTACGAGCAGTACTTC. Translated: CASSQTGSAWSYEQYF.

This clone has a handful of counts. The rearrangement joins TRBV7-2 to TRBJ2-1, with D possibly matching TRBD2 (7 bases). This CDR3 has 17 amino acids. Germline CDR1 reads SGHTA; CDR2 reads FQGNSA. The V end was cut by 3 bases, the J end by 0 bases, with 15 bases between. Here the CDR3 DNA reads TGTGCCAGCAGCTTCGGGGGGCTCAGGAGCTCCTACAATGAGCAGTTCTTC. Protein: CASSFGGLRSSYNEQFF.

This clone was observed a few times. J is TRBJ1-2 and V is TRBV5-6, with D unclear. V gave up 4 bases and J gave up 1 base, with 8 bases separating them. This CDR3 has 13 residues. Germline V lookup: CDR1 SGHDT, CDR2 YYEEEE. This CDR3 is CASSDGLNYGYTF. The CDR3 DNA is TGTGCCAGCAGCGATGGACTTAACTATGGCTACACCTTC.

This clone was counted a few times. This chain links TRBV2 with TRBJ2-7; D might be TRBD1 (5 bases). The germline V gene encodes CDR1 SNHLY and CDR2 FYNNEI. CDR3 length equals 13 residues. V lost 5 bases and J 5 bases, leaving 13 bases between the germline ends. This CDR3 reads CASSPRTYDEQYF. The DNA of the CDR3 is TGTGCCAGCAGTCCGCGGACATACGACGAGCAGTACTTC.

The chain joins TRBV6-2 or TRBV6-3 to TRBJ2-3; the match to TRBD2 covers 8 bases. Germline assignment: CDR1 MNHEY and CDR2 SVGEGT. V shed 5 bases and J 1 base; nucleotides not matched to a gene: 5. The CDR3 has 15 amino acids. CDR3 protein: CASSNQAGGTDTQYF. DNA for the CDR3: TGTGCCAGCAGTAACCAAGCGGGGGGCACAGATACGCAGTATTTT.

The chain recombines TRBV19 with TRBJ1-3; possibly TRBD1 for D (5 bases). CDR1 and CDR2 (germline): LNHDA, SQIVND (reference sequence). CDR3 length: 16 amino acids. V shed 7 bases and J shed 0 bases, with 16 bases lying between them. The DNA of the CDR3 is TGTGCCAGTACGGCCGAACAGGACCCCTCTGGAAACACCATATATTTT. As protein: CASTAEQDPSGNTIYF.

V gene TRBV18 combines with J gene TRBJ2-1; 7 bases line up with TRBD2. Germline CDR1 KGHSH, CDR2 LQKENI. CDR3 length equals 13 residues. V gave up 5 bases and J gave up 4 bases; unmatched junction bases: 2. DNA for the CDR3: TGTGCCAGCTCAGTGGGACTATACAATGAGCAGTTCTTC. It yields the protein CASSVGLYNEQFF.